This entry lists 7 T cell receptor beta chains sequenced from one sample in a study of blood T cell repertoires in COVID-19 (dated by TCRdb to the early 2020s). The library relied on the immunoSEQ multiplex PCR assay. This immuneACCESS table, as held by TCRdb, lists in-frame sequences with V and J called but not all clones. Of the missing ones, under half trace to an unresolved V gene in checked studies; the others have no known cause. Present in this sample are roughly 400,000 clones, around 92% of which were seen just once. The ten most abundant clones make up around 1.7% of the sample. Sequences were obtained from PBMCs or T cells enriched from blood (not recorded which). The receptors stem from a woman younger than 45 who had recovered from COVID-19.

In DNA, the CDR3 is TGTGCCAGTAGTAGTTGGCGACAGGGGACCTACGAGCAGTACTTC. Encoded protein: CASSSWRQGTYEQYF. The rearrangement joins TRBV19 to TRBJ2-7, with TRBD1 matching over 8 bases. There are 15 residues in the CDR3. The germline V gene encodes CDR1 LNHDA and CDR2 SQIVND (reference sequence). The junction had 7 bases not matched to a gene; V was cut back by 4 bases and J by 2 bases.

The chain employs TRBV14 and TRBJ2-1; no definite D call. This CDR3 spans 16 amino acids. Trimming removed 1 base from V and 4 bases from J, with 14 bases in between. Germline values: CDR1 SGHDN, CDR2 FVKESK. The CDR3 here is CASSQGLATRYNEQFF. The CDR3 nucleotides read TGTGCCAGCAGCCAAGGGTTAGCTACTCGATACAATGAGCAGTTCTTC. Full variable domain (remainder filled in from reference TRBV14 and TRBJ2-1): EAGVTQFPSHSVIEKGQTVTLRCDPISGHDNLYWYRRVMGKEIKFLLHFVKESKQDESGMPNNRFLAERTGGTYSTLKVQPAELEDSGVYFCASSQGLATRYNEQFFGPGTRLTVL.

V and J are TRBV5-4 and TRBJ2-1; D unresolved. The V end lost 0 bases, the J end lost 0 bases, and 10 bases lay between the germline ends. The CDR3 spans 16 residues. Germline V gene lookup returns CDR1 SGHNT and CDR2 YYREEE (reference sequence). The DNA of the CDR3 is TGTGCCAGCAGCTTGGAGTCCTCGAGCTCCTACAATGAGCAGTTCTTC. The encoded protein is CASSLESSSSYNEQFF.

The V call is TRBV11-2, the J call TRBJ2-5; 16 positions agree with TRBD2. Germline V lookup: CDR1 SGHAT, CDR2 FQNNGV. Losses at the gene ends were 5 bases for V and 4 bases for J; bases not matched to a gene: 7. This CDR3 spans 17 amino acids. CDR3 sequence reads: CASSTGLAGGLGETQYF. In nucleotides, the CDR3 is TGTGCCAGCAGCACGGGACTAGCGGGAGGGTTGGGAGAGACCCAGTACTTC.

The V call is TRBV11-2, the J call TRBJ1-1, with D perhaps TRBD1 (6 bases). This CDR3 spans 14 amino acids. CDR1 and CDR2 (germline): SGHAT, FQNNGV. Trimming took off 0 bases at V and 5 bases at J, with 10 bases between the two ends. The CDR3 protein is CASSLEGALTEAFF. The DNA for the CDR3 is TGTGCCAGCAGCTTAGAGGGGGCACTAACTGAAGCTTTCTTT.

The gene calls are TRBV4-1 and TRBJ1-2; D perhaps matches TRBD1 (5 bases). This CDR3 has 15 amino acids. CDR1 and CDR2 (germline): MGHRA, YSYEKL. V was shortened by 5 bases and J by 7 bases, with 20 bases between the two germline ends. The DNA for the CDR3 is TGCGCCAGCAGCTGGCGCTCGCGGGACGAGGGTGGCTACACCTTC. This encodes CASSWRSRDEGGYTF.

This clone has a handful of counts. The chain links TRBV18 to TRBJ2-2; the match to TRBD2 covers 13 bases. V lost 2 bases, J lost 6 bases, and 0 bases stayed unmatched. The CDR3 has 15 amino acids. Germline CDR1 is KGHSH and CDR2 is LQKENI. As DNA, the CDR3 is TGTGCCAGCTCACCAGGACTAGCGGGAGCCGGGGAGCTGTTTTTT. This codes for CASSPGLAGAGELFF.